This T cell receptor beta chain is drawn from a study of blood T cell repertoires in COVID-19. Study-wide context: The analysed material was cDNA or gDNA that came from T cells, B-cell-depleted T cells, or PBMCs.

Measured with immunoSEQ multiplex PCR; TCRdb has only the in-frame clones, and not every one. The sample lists roughly 330,000 clones, around 83% seen once, with 1% to 1.5% in the top ten. With V trimmed by 7 bases and J by 5 bases, 10 bases remained unmatched. Germline V lookup: CDR1 MNHEY, CDR2 SVGAGI. The CDR3 has 15 residues. This clone was detected a few times. J is TRBJ2-2 and V is TRBV6-5, with 7 positions matching TRBD1. The sequenced material came from peripheral blood. The receptor was isolated from a woman between 50 and 59 years old with acute or convalescent COVID-19. The CDR3 sequence: CASTPLRDSTGELFF. The CDR3 coding sequence is TGTGCCAGCACTCCCCTACGGGACAGTACCGGGGAGCTGTTTTTT.